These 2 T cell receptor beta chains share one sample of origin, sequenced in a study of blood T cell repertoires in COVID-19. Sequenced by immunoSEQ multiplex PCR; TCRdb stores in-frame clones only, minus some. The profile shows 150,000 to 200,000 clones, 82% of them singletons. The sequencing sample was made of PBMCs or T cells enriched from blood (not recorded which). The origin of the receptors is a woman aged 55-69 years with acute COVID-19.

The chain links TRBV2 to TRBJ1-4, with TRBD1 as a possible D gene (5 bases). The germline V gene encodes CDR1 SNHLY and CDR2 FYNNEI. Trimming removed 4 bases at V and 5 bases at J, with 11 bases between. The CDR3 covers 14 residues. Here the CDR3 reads CASSGGRRNEKLFF. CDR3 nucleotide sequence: TGTGCCAGCAGTGGGGGCAGGAGAAATGAAAAACTGTTTTTT. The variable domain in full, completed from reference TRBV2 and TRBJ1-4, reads EPEVTQTPSHQVTQMGQEVILRCVPISNHLYFYWYRQILGQKVEFLVSFYNNEISEKSEIFDDQFSVERPDGSNFTLKIRSTKLEDSAMYFCASSGGRRNEKLFFGSGTQLSVL.

CDR3 sequence (DNA): TGTGCCAGCAGCCGGGACAGGGGAGCCTCGCCCGGTAACTATGGCTACACCTTC. This sequence encodes CASSRDRGASPGNYGYTF. The chain couples TRBV7-9 to TRBJ1-2; 10 positions match TRBD1. Germline values: CDR1 SEHNR, CDR2 FQNEAQ (reference sequence). Trimming at V came to 5 bases and at J to 1 base, leaving 13 bases not matched to a gene. The CDR3 loop spans 18 amino acids.